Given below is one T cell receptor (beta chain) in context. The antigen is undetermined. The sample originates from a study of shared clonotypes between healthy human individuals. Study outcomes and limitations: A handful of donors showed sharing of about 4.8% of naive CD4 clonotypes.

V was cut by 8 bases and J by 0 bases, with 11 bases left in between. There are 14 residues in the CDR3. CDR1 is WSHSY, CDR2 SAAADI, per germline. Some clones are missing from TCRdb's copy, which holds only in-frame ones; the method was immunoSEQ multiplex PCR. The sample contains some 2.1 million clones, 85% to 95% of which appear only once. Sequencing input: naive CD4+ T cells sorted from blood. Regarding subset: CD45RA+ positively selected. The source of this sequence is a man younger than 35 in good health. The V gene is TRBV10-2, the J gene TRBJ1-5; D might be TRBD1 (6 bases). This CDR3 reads CASGTISSNQPQHF. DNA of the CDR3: TGCGCCAGCGGGACAATTAGTAGCAATCAGCCCCAGCATTTT.